This T cell receptor (beta chain) appears in the sequencing data of a study of vaccination effects on CD4 cells after COVID-19. Study background: After expansion with viral peptide pools in the ViraFEST assay, antigen-specific CD4+ T cells were sequenced.

As for this clone: Its antigen is not identified.

The data were produced by immunoSEQ multiplex PCR, yet TCRdb's version contains in-frame clones alone and is incomplete. The table includes about 40,000 clones, around 66% detected once. Researchers isolated CD4+ T cells once roughly ten days of culture had elapsed. Every participant took two doses of the BNT162b2 or mRNA-1273 vaccine. Germline CDR1 and CDR2: KGHSH and LQKENI. V lost 4 bases, J lost 10 bases, and 14 bases lay in between. The CDR3 consists of 13 residues. The sample was CD4+ T cells from PBMCs cultured without peptide, taken after COVID-19 vaccination. This TCR was recovered from a human donor who received a COVID-19 vaccine. J is TRBJ2-1 and V is TRBV18; D possibly corresponds to TRBD2 (5 bases). The CDR3 reads CASSLAADSEQFF. CDR3 nucleotides: TGTGCCAGCTCACTCGCGGCGGACTCAGAGCAGTTCTTC.